This TCR beta chain derives from a study of T-cell memory formation after mild COVID-19. Broader study findings: The study found balanced CD4/CD8 in clones contracting day 15 to 85 and a CD4+ lean in later expanders. Prior to infection, memory already included some responding clones, suggesting cross-reactive memory joined.

TCRdb re-derived calls from the 5' RACE reads in MiXCR, one entry per CDR3 protein. The sample includes more than 450,000 distinct CDR3 sequences, roughly 18% of them seen just once. A remark on this clonotype: The antigen is not known.

This TCR derives from an adult woman who had mild COVID-19 (a few samples of this study predate the infection). Cell type and time point are not known. The source material was PBMCs or a T cell subset sorted from them (not recorded which).

As DNA, the CDR3 is TGTGCCAGCAGTCGGCAGGACCAAGAGACCCAGTACTTC. The encoded protein is CASSRQDQETQYF. The chain joins TRBV6-1 to TRBJ2-5; no definite D call. The V and J ends lost 5 bases and 0 bases respectively, with 7 bases between them. This CDR3 is 13 amino acids long. Looked up from germline, CDR1 is MNHNS and CDR2 is SASEGT.